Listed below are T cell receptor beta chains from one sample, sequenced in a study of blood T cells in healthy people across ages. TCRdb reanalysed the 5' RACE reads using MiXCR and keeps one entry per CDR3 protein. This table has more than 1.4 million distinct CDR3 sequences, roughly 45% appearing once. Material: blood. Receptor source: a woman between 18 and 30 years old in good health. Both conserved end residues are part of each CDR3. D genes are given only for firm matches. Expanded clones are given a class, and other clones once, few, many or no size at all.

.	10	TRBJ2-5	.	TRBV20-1	TGCAGTGCTAGTGTGCGAGAGCAGTACTTC	CSASVREQYF
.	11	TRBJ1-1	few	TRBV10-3	TGTGCCATCAGGGCGGACGGCGAAGCTTTCTTT	CAIRADGEAFF
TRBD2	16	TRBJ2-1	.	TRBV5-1	TGCGCCAGCAGCTTGACCGGACTAGCGCCTAACAATGAGCAGTTCTTC	CASSLTGLAPNNEQFF
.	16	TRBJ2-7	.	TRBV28	TGTGCCAGCAGCCCTTCCGACAACCAGGTCCCCTACGAGCAGTACTTC	CASSPSDNQVPYEQYF
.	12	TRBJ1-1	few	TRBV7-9	TGTGCCAGCAGCTTACAAGGGGTCGAAGCTTTCTTT	CASSLQGVEAFF
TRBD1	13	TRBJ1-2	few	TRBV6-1	TGTGCCAGCAGTGGGGGACAGCCGGCGGGCTACACCTTC	CASSGGQPAGYTF
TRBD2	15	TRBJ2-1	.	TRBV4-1	TGCCCCAGCAGCCATTCTAGCGGGAACTACAATGAGCAGTTCTTC	CPSSHSSGNYNEQFF
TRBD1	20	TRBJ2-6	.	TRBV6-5	TGTGCCAGCAGTTACCTAATGCGGACAGGGACCACTACTGGGGCCAACGTCCTGACTTTC	CASSYLMRTGTTTGANVLTF
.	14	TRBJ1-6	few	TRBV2	TGTGCCAGCAGTGGGATAATGGGGACGGCACCCCTCCACTTT	CASSGIMGTAPLHF
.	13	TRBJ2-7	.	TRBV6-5	TGTGCCAGCAGTACCGGTCCCTACAATGAGCAGTACTTC	CASSTGPYNEQYF
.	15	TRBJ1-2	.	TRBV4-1	TGCGCCAGCAGCCAAGAATTAGGGGCCCTCTATGGCTACACCTTC	CASSQELGALYGYTF
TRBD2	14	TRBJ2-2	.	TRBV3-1	TGTGCCAGCACGGGAGGTCTGAACACCGGGGAGCTGTTTTTT	CASTGGLNTGELFF
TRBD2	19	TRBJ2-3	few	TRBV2	TGTGCCACCACGGCGCAACCGGGACTAGCGGGACAAGGATCAGATACGCAGTATTTT	CATTAQPGLAGQGSDTQYF
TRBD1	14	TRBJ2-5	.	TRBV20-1	TGCAGTGCTAGTTGGGGACAGGGACTACTGGAGCAGTACTTC	CSASWGQGLLEQYF
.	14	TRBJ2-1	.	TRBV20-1	TGCAGTGCCCATCAGGGAACTAGTCCCAATGAGCAGTTCTTC	CSAHQGTSPNEQFF
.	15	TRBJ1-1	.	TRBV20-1	TGCAGTGCCCCTCAGTATGCAGGGGCCAACACTGAAGCTTTCTTT	CSAPQYAGANTEAFF
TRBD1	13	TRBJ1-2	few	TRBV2	TGTGCCAGACTCTCCGGGACAGGGCATGGCTACACCTTC	CARLSGTGHGYTF
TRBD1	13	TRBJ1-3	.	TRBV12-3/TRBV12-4	TGTGCCAGCAGCGGGACAGGGGGAAACACCATATATTTT	CASSGTGGNTIYF
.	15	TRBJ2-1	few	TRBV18	TGTGCCAGCTCACCTTGGCAGGGTACCGACAATGAGCAGTTCTTC	CASSPWQGTDNEQFF
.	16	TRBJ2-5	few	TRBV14	TGTGCCAGCAGCCAACGCTTAATGGGTTCTTTGGAGACCCAGTACTTC	CASSQRLMGSLETQYF
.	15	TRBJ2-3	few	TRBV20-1	TGCAGTGCTCGCGTACTAGGGGAGGGCACAGATACGCAGTATTTT	CSARVLGEGTDTQYF
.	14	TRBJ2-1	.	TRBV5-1	TGCGCCAGCAGCCGCGGGGAGGGGGGTGGTGAGCAGTTCTTC	CASSRGEGGGEQFF
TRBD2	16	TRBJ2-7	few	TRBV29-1	TGCAGCGTTGAATTGGGACTAGCTGATTCCTATAATGAGCAGTACTTC	CSVELGLADSYNEQYF
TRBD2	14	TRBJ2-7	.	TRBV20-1	TGCAGTGCCAGTGTAGCGGGTCCTTCCTACGAGCAGTACTTC	CSASVAGPSYEQYF
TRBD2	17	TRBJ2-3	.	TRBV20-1	TGCAGTGCCACTAGCAGTAGCGGGGGGGTACCGGGAGATACGCAGTATTTT	CSATSSSGGVPGDTQYF
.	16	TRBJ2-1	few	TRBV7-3	TGTGCCAGCAGCTTAGGAGACCCCAGAGGGGGGGATGAGCAGTTCTTC	CASSLGDPRGGDEQFF